The source of this T cell receptor beta chain is a study of T cells after yellow fever vaccination. The overall study: The authors prepared low-cell-number fractions using SMART-Seq v4 Ultra Low Input.

V was cut by 4 bases and J by 2 bases, with 4 bases left in between. This CDR3 is 12 amino acids long. Per germline, CDR1 SGHTA and CDR2 FQGNSA. This clonotype was counted at least ten times. A process of 5'RACE template switching, which added a universal primer site and UMIs, was used to make TCR cDNA. MiXCR was run by TCRdb on the 5' RACE reads, yielding one entry per CDR3 protein. The data hold around 360,000 distinct CDR3 sequences, with roughly 12% observed a single time. Source: PBMCs, taken on the day of the first yellow fever vaccination. The chain employs TRBV7-2 and TRBJ2-3; D is unresolved. This sequence originates from a man between 18 and 35 years old who received the YFV17D yellow fever vaccine. This CDR3 reads CASSWFTDTQYF. Here the CDR3 DNA reads TGTGCCAGCAGCTGGTTCACAGATACGCAGTATTTT.